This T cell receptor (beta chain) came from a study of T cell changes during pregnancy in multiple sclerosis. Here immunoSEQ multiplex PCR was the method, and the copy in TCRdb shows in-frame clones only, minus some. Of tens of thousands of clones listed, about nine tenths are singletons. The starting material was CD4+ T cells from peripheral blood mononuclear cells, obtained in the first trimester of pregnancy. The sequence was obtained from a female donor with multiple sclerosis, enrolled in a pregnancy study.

The CDR3 here is CASVAGYYNEQFF. The CDR3 nucleotides are TGTGCCAGCGTAGCGGGATACTACAATGAGCAGTTCTTC. The genes are TRBV2 and TRBJ2-1; 8 nucleotides align to TRBD2. Trimming at V came to 8 bases and at J to 3 bases, leaving 3 bases not matched to a gene. This CDR3 has 13 residues. Germline V gene data show CDR1 as SNHLY and CDR2 as FYNNEI.